This TCR beta chain appears in the sequencing data of a study of cytomegalovirus exposure and HLA in healthy donors. Both 60 Vbeta primers and 13 Jbeta primers went into the PCR. Sequencing was performed with immunoSEQ multiplex PCR; in TCRdb, only in-frame clones are kept and a portion is missing. In the table there are fewer than 200,000 clones, approximately 80% of which are singletons. V was trimmed by 1 base and J by 0 bases, leaving 9 bases between them. The CDR3 length is 15 residues. The germline V gene encodes CDR1 SEHNR and CDR2 FQNEAQ (reference sequence). This TCR was sampled from a woman in her 30s in good health and CMV-seronegative. The chain employs TRBV7-9 and TRBJ1-1; D is unresolved. Sequencing was done on a sample of PBMCs. CDR3 DNA sequence: TGTGCCAGCAGCTTAGTTGCGGTTCTGAACACTGAAGCTTTCTTT. This sequence encodes CASSLVAVLNTEAFF.